This T cell receptor (beta chain) derives from a study of blood T cell repertoires in COVID-19. The wider study: The United States, Italy and Spain supplied acute and convalescent COVID-19 samples. In each case, the material was cDNA or gDNA derived from T cells, B-cell-depleted T cells, or PBMCs.

Under the authors' procedure: Reference gene primer amplification yielded estimated nucleated cell counts. Assay used: immunoSEQ multiplex PCR; TCRdb lists only in-frame clones, some missing. The D gene and trimming were derived from the DNA, and the V and J assignments and clone size from that table. The sample yields about 120,000 clones, roughly 79% seen once. The origin of this receptor is a human donor in a cohort sampled during active COVID-19. Material for sequencing was peripheral blood.

The CDR3 loop reads CASTQGQPMPYEQYF. As DNA, the CDR3 is TGTGCCAGCACGCAGGGACAACCAATGCCCTACGAGCAGTACTTC. The chain has TRBV2 and TRBJ2-7; D possibly corresponds to TRBD1 (6 bases). CDR3 size: 15 residues. In germline, CDR1 is SNHLY, CDR2 FYNNEI. V was trimmed by 7 bases and J by 2 bases, leaving 18 bases between them.